Sequencing of this T cell receptor beta chain was carried out in a study of shared clonotypes between healthy human individuals. Per germline, CDR1 KGHSH and CDR2 LQKENI. V gave up 6 bases and J gave up 2 bases; unmatched junction bases: 3. The CDR3 has 13 residues. Under the authors' procedure: Sequence data from immunoSEQ were junction-only and lacked quality scores; consequently, filtering differed. Profiling relied on immunoSEQ multiplex PCR, and the TCRdb table lists in-frame clones only, not all of them. The V and J calls and clone size come from that table; D and trimming were worked out from the DNA. The repertoire holds about 1,500,000 clones, approximately 97% seen once, with 1.2% in the top ten.

The sample consisted of naive CD4+ T cells sorted from blood. The subset: CD45RA+ positively selected. The sequence was obtained from a man younger than 45 in good health. The chain employs TRBV18 and TRBJ1-2, with 7 positions matching TRBD1. CDR3 sequence reads: CASSQGQNYGYTF. In DNA form, the CDR3 reads TGTGCCAGCTCCCAGGGACAGAACTATGGCTACACCTTC.